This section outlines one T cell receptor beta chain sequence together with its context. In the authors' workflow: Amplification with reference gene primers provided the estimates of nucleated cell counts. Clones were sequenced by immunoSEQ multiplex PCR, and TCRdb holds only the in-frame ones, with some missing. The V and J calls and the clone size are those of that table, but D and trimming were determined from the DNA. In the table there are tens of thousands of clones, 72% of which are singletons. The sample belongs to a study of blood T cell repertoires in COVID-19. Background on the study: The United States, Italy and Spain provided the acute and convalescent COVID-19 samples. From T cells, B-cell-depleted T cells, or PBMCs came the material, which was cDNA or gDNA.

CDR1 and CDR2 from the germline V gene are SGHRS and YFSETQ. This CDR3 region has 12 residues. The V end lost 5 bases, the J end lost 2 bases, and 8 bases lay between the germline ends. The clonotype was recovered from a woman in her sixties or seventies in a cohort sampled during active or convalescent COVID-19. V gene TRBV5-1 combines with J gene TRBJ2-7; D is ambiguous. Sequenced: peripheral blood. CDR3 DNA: TGCGCCAGCAGTAGCAGAGCCTACGAGCAGTACTTC. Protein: CASSSRAYEQYF.